A selection of T cell receptor beta chains follows, all from one sample in a study of T cells in Graves' hyperthyroidism and ophthalmopathy. TCRdb processed the multiplex PCR reads anew with MiXCR; each CDR3 protein has one entry. The sample has almost 500,000 distinct CDR3 sequences, about 20% seen once. The sequencing input was blood. The receptors were sampled from a woman in her seventies with Graves' ophthalmopathy. CDR3s include the opening cysteine and the closing phenylalanine or tryptophan. The D gene is left open where the match is weak. Where a row states a size, it is once, few, many or the class of an expanded clone; other rows omit it.

clone size	V gene	D gene	J gene	CDR3 DNA	CDR3 protein
few	TRBV5-1	NA	TRBJ1-2	TGCGCCAGCAGCTTGGGCAGGGACGCGGGAGGCTACACCTTC	CASSLGRDAGGYTF
few	TRBV7-9	TRBD2	TRBJ2-1	TGTGCCAGCAGCTTTGGGACTAGTCGTGCCAATGAGCAGTTCTTC	CASSFGTSRANEQFF
few	TRBV20-1	NA	TRBJ2-2	TGCAGTGCTAGTCGATTTAGTGCCGGGGAGCTGTTTTTT	CSASRFSAGELFF
many	TRBV28	NA	TRBJ2-3	TGTGCCAGCAGTTTAGTTTCGAGTACGCAGTATTTT	CASSLVSSTQYF
few	TRBV19	TRBD1	TRBJ2-1	TGTGCCAGTAGGACCCCACAGGGGGCGGGCAATGAGCAGTTCTTC	CASRTPQGAGNEQFF
few	TRBV10-3	NA	TRBJ2-5	TGTGCCATCAAAGAGACAGGATCCTTCAGGGAGACCCAGTACTTC	CAIKETGSFRETQYF
few	TRBV7-2	NA	TRBJ2-7	TGTGCCAGCAGCTTAAAGACCGCCTACGAGCAGTACTTC	CASSLKTAYEQYF
NA	TRBV3-1	TRBD2	TRBJ2-1	TGTGCCAGCAGCCTCCTTAGGACTAGCAATTACAATGAGCAGTTCTTC	CASSLLRTSNYNEQFF
few	TRBV5-6	NA	TRBJ2-2	TGTGCCAGCAGCCCGTGGGGGACACCCCTTACCGGGGAGCTGTTTTTT	CASSPWGTPLTGELFF
few	TRBV6-1	NA	TRBJ2-2	TGTGCCAGCAAACGCGAAAACACCGGGGAGCTGTTTTTT	CASKRENTGELFF
few	TRBV6-2/TRBV6-3	NA	TRBJ2-7	TGTGCCAGCAGTTATTCAGGGATTTACTACGAGCAGTACTTC	CASSYSGIYYEQYF
few	TRBV5-6	NA	TRBJ2-3	TGTGCCAGCAGCTTGGAAGGAAAGGGGACAGATACGCAGTATTTT	CASSLEGKGTDTQYF
few	TRBV12-5	NA	TRBJ2-1	TGTGCTAGTGGTTTTGCGGCTAGCCAGTCCTACAATGAGCAGTTCTTC	CASGFAASQSYNEQFF
NA	TRBV6-5	TRBD2	TRBJ2-2	TGTGCCAGCAGTTACTCGGGGGGACTAGCGGGTATCGCCGGGGAGCTGTTTTTT	CASSYSGGLAGIAGELFF
NA	TRBV6-2/TRBV6-3	TRBD2	TRBJ2-7	TGTGCCAGCAGTTACGGCGGGACTAGCGGGAGGCGGAACGAGCAGTACTTC	CASSYGGTSGRRNEQYF
few	TRBV18	NA	TRBJ2-5	TGTGCCAGCTCACCCCTAAGCGACAGACAAGAGACCCAGTACTTC	CASSPLSDRQETQYF
NA	TRBV19	NA	TRBJ1-1	TGTCCCAGTAGCACCCAAGGGCCGAACACTGAAGCTTTCTTT	CPSSTQGPNTEAFF
NA	TRBV7-8	NA	TRBJ1-6	TGTGCCAGCAGCTTTGAAGATCCTAGCTCCTATAATTCACCCCTCCACTTT	CASSFEDPSSYNSPLHF
many	TRBV2	NA	TRBJ2-7	TGTGCCAGCAGTACCGACGTATACGAGCAGTACTTC	CASSTDVYEQYF
few	TRBV13	TRBD1	TRBJ1-1	TGTGCCAGCAGCTCACAGGGGGAGAACACTGAAGCTTTCTTT	CASSSQGENTEAFF
once	TRBV4-1	NA	TRBJ1-1	TGCGCCAGCAGCCAGAGTCTCAGCTACTTGGGGACTGAAGCTTTCTTT	CASSQSLSYLGTEAFF
NA	TRBV28	TRBD2	TRBJ2-3	TGTGCCAGCAGGTATAGCGGGAGGCACACAGATACGCAGTATTTT	CASRYSGRHTDTQYF
many	TRBV10-3	NA	TRBJ1-1	TGTGCCATCAGTGAGGAGCAAACAAACACTGAAGCTTTCTTT	CAISEEQTNTEAFF
NA	TRBV20-1	TRBD2	TRBJ2-5	TGCAGTGCTAGAGGTGGCGGGGAGGGAGAGACCCAGTACTTC	CSARGGGEGETQYF
few	TRBV5-8	NA	TRBJ2-7	TGTGCCAGCAGCTTTATCTCGGGATTGGGGGAGCAGTACTTC	CASSFISGLGEQYF
many	TRBV12-3/TRBV12-4	NA	TRBJ2-1	TGTGCCAGCAGGGCGCGTGGGAATGAGCAGTTCTTC	CASRARGNEQFF
NA	TRBV29-1	NA	TRBJ2-2	TGCAGCGTCTTTGGACGGGAGAACACCGGGGAGCTGTTTTTT	CSVFGRENTGELFF
NA	TRBV10-3	NA	TRBJ2-3	TGTGCCATCAGTGAGTTGGACAAGGGAGGAGATACGCAGTATTTT	CAISELDKGGDTQYF
NA	TRBV30	NA	TRBJ1-1	TGTGCCTGGAGTGTATTCGGGCAGCTTAACACTGAAGCTTTCTTT	CAWSVFGQLNTEAFF
NA	TRBV6-1	NA	TRBJ2-1	TGTGCCAGCAGCTCCGGGACCCTAAAGGGCAATGAGCAGTTCTTC	CASSSGTLKGNEQFF
NA	TRBV2	NA	TRBJ2-2	TGTGCCAGCAGTGAAGCTGGGGGGTTAGCTCCGGGGGAGCTGTTTTTT	CASSEAGGLAPGELFF
once	TRBV6-2/TRBV6-3	TRBD1	TRBJ2-3	TGTGCCAGCAGCTCATTGGGACAGGACACAGATACGCAGTATTTT	CASSSLGQDTDTQYF
few	TRBV7-9	TRBD1	TRBJ2-5	TGTGCCAGCAGCCTAAGACAGGGGTACCAAGAGACCCAGTACTTC	CASSLRQGYQETQYF
NA	TRBV19	TRBD2	TRBJ2-3	TGTGCCAGTAGTCGACTAGCGGGATTTGCAGATACGCAGTATTTT	CASSRLAGFADTQYF
NA	TRBV6-2/TRBV6-3	NA	TRBJ2-1	TGTGCCAGCAGCCCCAGTGACACCGCGTCTAACAATGAGCAGTTCTTC	CASSPSDTASNNEQFF
NA	TRBV27	NA	TRBJ2-1	TGTGCCAGCAGTTTATTGGCTACCGGGATGGTCAATGAGCAGTTCTTC	CASSLLATGMVNEQFF
few	TRBV7-2	NA	TRBJ2-2	TGTGCCAGCAGCTCGAGAGTGGATAACACCGGGGAGCTGTTTTTT	CASSSRVDNTGELFF
NA	TRBV28	TRBD2	TRBJ2-7	TGTGCCAGCAGTTCCTATGCGGGAGTCCCCTACGAGCAGTACTTC	CASSSYAGVPYEQYF
few	TRBV28	NA	TRBJ1-2	TGTGCCAGCAGGGACACCGGGACAATTGGCTACACCTTC	CASRDTGTIGYTF
NA	TRBV27	TRBD1	TRBJ1-6	TGTGCCAGCAGGAAAACAGGGGGCTCGGTACCCCTCCACTTT	CASRKTGGSVPLHF
many	TRBV12-3/TRBV12-4	TRBD1	TRBJ2-7	TGTGCCAGCAGTCCTATCACAGGGGGCTCCTACGAGCAGTACTTC	CASSPITGGSYEQYF